This T cell receptor beta chain appears in the sequencing data of a study of blood T cell repertoires in COVID-19. As for the study in general: Italy, Spain and the United States were the sources of the convalescent and acute COVID-19 samples. Sample material is recorded as cDNA or gDNA derived from T cells, B-cell-depleted T cells, or PBMCs.

Original processing notes: Amplification of reference gene primers provided the estimated nucleated cell counts. TCRdb's table, derived via immunoSEQ multiplex PCR, lists solely in-frame clones and lacks some. Clone size and the V and J calls come from that table; the DNA yielded D and trimming. This sample has around 200,000 clones; about 88% occur once, and the top ten carry approximately 6.5%. This clone was observed a few times. The CDR3 runs to 16 residues. V shed 7 bases, J shed 3 bases, and the junction held 11 bases outside the gene matches. Germline V gives CDR1 LNHDA, CDR2 SQIVND (reference sequence).

The sample was peripheral blood. The chain joins TRBV19 to TRBJ2-2, with 7 bases matching TRBD2. The source of this sequence is a woman aged 80 or over in a cohort sampled during active or convalescent COVID-19. CDR3 in amino acids: CASTTGGGRDTGELFF. DNA of the CDR3: TGTGCCAGTACCACAGGAGGAGGGAGGGACACCGGGGAGCTGTTTTTT.